Listed here are 28 T cell receptor beta chains from one sample, sequenced in a study of T cell changes during pregnancy in multiple sclerosis (dated by TCRdb to the late 2010s). Library prep was done by the immunoSEQ multiplex PCR assay. The source is immuneACCESS, and TCRdb retained only in-frame sequences with V and J called. Part of the clones is not carried over; for the studies checked, unresolved V genes explain less than half of this, and the remainder is unexplained. In all, the sample holds 70,000 to 90,000 clones, and roughly 93% of those were seen once. The ten biggest clones cover less than 0.75% of the sample. The sample was peripheral blood, taken in the second trimester of pregnancy. Receptors originate from a female donor in good health, enrolled as a control in a pregnancy study.

V and J are TRBV9 and TRBJ2-3; 10 bases align to TRBD2. Germline lookup yields CDR1 SGDLS and CDR2 YYNGEE. This CDR3 is built from 16 residues. V was clipped by 4 bases and J by 2 bases; unmatched bases: 7. DNA of the CDR3: TGTGCCAGCAGCCAAGGACTAGCGGTCATCACAGATACGCAGTATTTT. As protein: CASSQGLAVITDTQYF.

This chain joins TRBV18 and TRBJ1-2, with 9 bases identical to TRBD1. CDR3 length: 17 amino acids. The germline gives CDR1 KGHSH, CDR2 LQKENI. V was clipped by 0 bases and J by 7 bases; unmatched bases: 12. The chain's CDR3 is CASSPPVRDREWSGYTF. As DNA, the CDR3 is TGTGCCAGCTCACCACCAGTCCGGGACAGGGAATGGAGTGGCTACACCTTC.

V and J are TRBV5-4 and TRBJ2-5; tentatively, D is TRBD1 (5 bases). Germline values: CDR1 SGHNT, CDR2 YYREEE (reference sequence). This CDR3 spans 13 amino acids. Trimming removed 0 bases at V and 2 bases at J, with 5 bases between. Here the CDR3 DNA reads TGTGCCAGCAGCTTGGGACAGCAAGAGACCCAGTACTTC. Protein sequence: CASSLGQQETQYF.

V usage is TRBV7-2 and J usage is TRBJ2-5, with TRBD2 matching 10 bases. V trimming: 5 bases; J trimming: 5 bases; junction bases outside the gene matches: 11. Germline V lookup: CDR1 SGHTA, CDR2 FQGNSA. The CDR3 runs to 16 residues. As DNA, the CDR3 is TGTGCCAGCAGCGCTCCCAGCGGGGGGGTTTCGGAGACCCAGTACTTC. It specifies CASSAPSGGVSETQYF.

This chain joins TRBV30 and TRBJ1-1; 7 nucleotides align to TRBD1. The CDR3 sequence is 15 residues long. V was pared by 0 bases and J by 8 bases, with 12 bases of the junction left unmatched. Germline V lookup: CDR1 GTSNPN, CDR2 SVGIG (reference sequence). The CDR3 coding sequence is TGTGCCTGGAGTGTAAGTACAGGGGATCAAGGGGAAGCTTTCTTT. Its protein product is CAWSVSTGDQGEAFF.

The rearrangement links TRBV11-2 to TRBJ1-6, with D perhaps TRBD1 (5 bases). V dropped 2 bases and J dropped 6 bases, with 17 bases sitting between them. CDR1 is SGHAT, CDR2 FQNNGV, per germline. The CDR3 contains 17 residues. This chain's CDR3 is CASSLSSGGIGNSPLHF. CDR3 bases: TGTGCCAGCAGCTTAAGTTCCGGGGGGATTGGTAATTCACCCCTCCACTTT.

The J gene is TRBJ2-7, the V gene TRBV9; D perhaps matches TRBD1 (5 bases). The CDR3 has 14 residues. Germline assignment: CDR1 SGDLS and CDR2 YYNGEE. V shed 4 bases and J shed 3 bases, with 14 bases lying between them. In DNA form, the CDR3 reads TGTGCCAGCAGCCCTCAGCAGGGTAACTACGAGCAGTACTTC. Residues: CASSPQQGNYEQYF.

The chain links TRBV11-3 to TRBJ2-7; D call uncertain. Trimming took off 6 bases at V and 3 bases at J, with 6 bases between the two ends. Per germline, CDR1 SGHNT and CDR2 YENEEA. CDR3 length: 11 residues. CDR3 nucleotide sequence: TGTGCCAGCAGTCCTAGCTACGAGCAGTACTTC. It translates to CASSPSYEQYF.

The chain employs TRBV5-6 and TRBJ1-1; possible D gene TRBD1, 5 bases. The CDR3 contains 15 residues. Germline assignment: CDR1 SGHDT and CDR2 YYEEEE. Between the trimmed V and J ends, which lost 0 bases and 0 bases, there was a span of 9 bases. The CDR3, as DNA: TGTGCCAGCAGCTTGGTTGGGGCAATGAACACTGAAGCTTTCTTT. Amino acids: CASSLVGAMNTEAFF.

The chain links TRBV11-3 to TRBJ2-7; 8 bases agree with TRBD1. Unmatched junction bases numbered 5, after V lost 4 bases and J lost 0 bases. Germline assignment: CDR1 SGHNT and CDR2 YENEEA. The length of the CDR3 is 15 residues. CDR3: CASSWTGTNSYEQYF. CDR3 bases: TGTGCCAGCAGCTGGACAGGGACCAACTCCTACGAGCAGTACTTC.

V and J are TRBV4-2 and TRBJ2-3; 10 nucleotides agree with TRBD1. There are 17 residues in the CDR3. Looked up from germline, CDR1 is LGHNA and CDR2 is YNFKEQ. The V segment lost 0 bases and the J segment 3 bases; nucleotides outside the gene matches: 6. This CDR3 reads CASSQDIPGQGTDTQYF. The DNA for the CDR3 is TGTGCCAGCAGCCAAGACATTCCGGGACAGGGGACAGATACGCAGTATTTT.

The chain couples TRBV9 to TRBJ2-2; D unclear. Germline CDR1 SGDLS, CDR2 YYNGEE. This CDR3 has 13 residues. V lost 6 bases, J lost 3 bases, and 9 bases lay in between. The CDR3 is CASTPQDTGELFF. The DNA of the CDR3 is TGTGCCAGCACCCCGCAGGACACCGGGGAGCTGTTTTTT.

V gene TRBV5-6 combines with J gene TRBJ2-2; the D gene is possibly TRBD2 (5 bases). Germline CDR1 and CDR2: SGHDT and YYEEEE. The CDR3 sequence is 16 residues long. Trimming shortened V by 1 base and J by 3 bases, and 13 bases separated the two germline ends. CDR3 in amino acids: CASSLYERVYTGELFF. The CDR3 coding sequence is TGTGCCAGCAGCTTGTATGAGAGGGTGTACACCGGGGAGCTGTTTTTT.

V usage is TRBV19 and J usage is TRBJ2-1; 10 bases are a match to TRBD1. V lost 5 bases, J lost 8 bases, and 6 bases stayed unmatched. The CDR3 loop spans 14 amino acids. Germline V CDR1 and CDR2: LNHDA, SQIVND (reference sequence). The CDR3 DNA reads TGTGCCAGTAGTCCGGGACAGGGGAGCCATGAGCAGTTCTTC. Its translation: CASSPGQGSHEQFF.

This chain links TRBV6-1 with TRBJ2-1; TRBD1 agrees at 7 bases. The length of the CDR3 is 15 residues. Germline V gives CDR1 MNHNS, CDR2 SASEGT. Unmatched junction bases numbered 4, after V lost 4 bases and J lost 1 base. The DNA for the CDR3 is TGTGCCAGCAGTGCCCCGGGACAGTCCTACAATGAGCAGTTCTTC. Translation gives CASSAPGQSYNEQFF.

The rearrangement links TRBV4-1 to TRBJ2-5, with D unresolved. This CDR3 is 13 amino acids long. CDR1 is MGHRA and CDR2 is YSYEKL in the germline V gene. V lost 0 bases and J lost 2, with 4 bases in between. The CDR3: CASSQEAQETQYF. The CDR3 DNA sequence: TGCGCCAGCAGCCAAGAGGCACAAGAGACCCAGTACTTC.

The chain joins TRBV7-8 to TRBJ2-2; 9 nucleotides agree with TRBD1. V shed 5 bases and J 4 bases; nucleotides not matched to a gene: 8. CDR3 length equals 16 residues. Looked up from germline, CDR1 is SGHVS and CDR2 is FQNEAQ. The DNA of the CDR3 is TGTGCCAGCAGCCAAGAAGGACAGGGGAGCACCGGGGAGCTGTTTTTT. Translation: CASSQEGQGSTGELFF.

V is TRBV29-1 and J is TRBJ1-1; possible D gene TRBD1, 5 bases. Germline CDR1 reads SQVTM; CDR2 reads ANQGSEA. V was trimmed by 6 bases and J by 9 bases, leaving 8 bases between them. The CDR3 runs to 9 residues. The CDR3, as DNA: TGCAGCGTAGGGGCAAAAGCTTTCTTT. Translation gives CSVGAKAFF. The entire variable domain, with the rest obtained from reference TRBV29-1 and TRBJ1-1, is as follows: SAVISQKPSRDICQRGTSLTIQCQVDSQVTMMFWYRQQPGQSLTLIATANQGSEATYESGFVIDKFPISRPNLTFSTLTVSNMSPEDSSIYLCSVGAKAFFGQGTRLTVV.

This chain connects TRBV7-9 to TRBJ1-4, with 7 bases identical to TRBD1. Germline CDR1 and CDR2: SEHNR and FQNEAQ (reference sequence). CDR3 length equals 19 residues. Trimming cost V 1 base and J 2 bases; bases outside gene matches: 13. For the CDR3, the DNA is TGTGCCAGCAGCTTAGGTTGGGGGGCGACGGGACAGACTAATGAAAAACTGTTTTTT. It translates to CASSLGWGATGQTNEKLFF.

CDR3 in amino acids: CASSLSLSGLAVETQYF. CDR3 coding DNA: TGTGCCAGCAGCTTATCGCTCTCGGGACTAGCGGTAGAGACCCAGTACTTC. The chain employs TRBV7-9 and TRBJ2-5; 11 bases are a match to TRBD2. V lost 2 bases to trimming and J lost 4 bases; unmatched junction nucleotides: 9. In germline, CDR1 is SEHNR, CDR2 FQNEAQ (reference sequence). This CDR3 comprises 17 residues.

The chain joins TRBV4-1 to TRBJ2-7; possibly TRBD1 for D (6 bases). The CDR3 covers 15 residues. V lost 4 bases and J 4 bases, leaving 17 bases between the germline ends. Per germline, CDR1 MGHRA and CDR2 YSYEKL. The CDR3 DNA is TGCGCCAGCAGCCCCACAACCGGGACACAATACGAGCAGTACTTC. It specifies CASSPTTGTQYEQYF.

This chain joins TRBV9 and TRBJ2-1; TRBD2 matches 8 bases. The germline V gene has CDR1 SGDLS and CDR2 YYNGEE. With 0 bases clipped from V and 1 base from J, the junction kept 6 bases outside the gene matches. The CDR3 has 17 amino acids. The CDR3 DNA reads as TGTGCCAGCAGCGTAGAAGACGGGGGGGCTTCCTACAATGAGCAGTTCTTC. Its translation is CASSVEDGGASYNEQFF.

The V call is TRBV7-3, the J call TRBJ2-1, with 7 bases that match TRBD2. V shed 1 base, J shed 0 bases, and the junction held 3 bases outside the gene matches. The V gene's germline CDR1 is SGHTA and CDR2 FQGTGA. The CDR3 sequence is 16 residues long. CDR3 amino acids: CASSLRAGDSYNEQFF. CDR3 bases: TGTGCCAGCAGCTTAAGGGCGGGGGACTCCTACAATGAGCAGTTCTTC.

The chain employs TRBV5-1 and TRBJ2-7, with TRBD1 as a possible D gene (5 bases). This CDR3 spans 13 amino acids. Germline V CDR1 and CDR2: SGHRS, YFSETQ. Trimming removed 3 bases from V and 1 base from J, with 8 bases in between. This CDR3 is CASSSRVSYEQYF. CDR3 bases: TGCGCCAGCAGCTCCAGGGTTTCCTACGAGCAGTACTTC.

This chain joins TRBV18 and TRBJ2-3; 10 nucleotides line up with TRBD2. Germline-derived CDR1 and CDR2 are KGHSH and LQKENI. The V and J ends lost 3 bases and 0 bases, in that order; junction bases with no gene match: 3. The CDR3 has 16 amino acids. The CDR3 bases are TGTGCCAGCTCACCCCGGACTAGCGGCAGCACAGATACGCAGTATTTT. Translating gives CASSPRTSGSTDTQYF.

V gene TRBV12-5 combines with J gene TRBJ2-1, with 9 bases lining up with TRBD1. The trim removed 7 bases at V and 0 bases at J, leaving 7 bases unmatched. CDR1 and CDR2 from the germline V gene are LGHNT and FRNRAP. This CDR3 is 16 amino acids long. CDR3 sequence reads: CASAPPTGGSYNEQFF. The DNA for the CDR3 is TGTGCTAGTGCCCCCCCGACAGGGGGCTCCTACAATGAGCAGTTCTTC.

J is TRBJ1-4 and V is TRBV11-3, with 7 nucleotides matching TRBD1. Trimming took 5 bases from V and 3 from J; bases not matched to a gene: 6. CDR1 and CDR2 (germline): SGHNT, YENEEA. This CDR3 has 15 amino acids. CDR3 sequence: CASSRPGQSNEKLFF. Written as DNA, the CDR3 is TGTGCCAGCAGCCGCCCGGGACAGTCTAATGAAAAACTGTTTTTT.

Worth noting for this clone: This specimen includes other DNA sequences encoding the same CDR3. This chain joins TRBV5-1 and TRBJ2-7, with TRBD1 matching 10 bases. The CDR3 sequence is 14 residues long. Losses at the gene ends were 3 bases for V and 2 bases for J; bases not matched to a gene: 2. CDR1 is SGHRS, CDR2 YFSETQ, per germline. CDR3 DNA sequence: TGCGCCAGCAGCTCCGGACAGGGGGCCTACGAGCAGTACTTC. Its protein is CASSSGQGAYEQYF.